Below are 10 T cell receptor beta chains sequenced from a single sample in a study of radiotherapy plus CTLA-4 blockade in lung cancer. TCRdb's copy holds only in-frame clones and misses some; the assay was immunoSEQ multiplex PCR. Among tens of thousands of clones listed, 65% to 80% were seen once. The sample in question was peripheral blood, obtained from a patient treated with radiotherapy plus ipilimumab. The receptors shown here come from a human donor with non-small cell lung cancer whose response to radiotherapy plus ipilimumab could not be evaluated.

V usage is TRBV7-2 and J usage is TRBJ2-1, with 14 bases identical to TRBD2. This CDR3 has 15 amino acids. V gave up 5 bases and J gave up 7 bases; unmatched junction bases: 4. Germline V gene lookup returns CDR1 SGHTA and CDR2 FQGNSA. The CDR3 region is CASSLRTSGGNEQFF. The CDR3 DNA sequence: TGTGCCAGCAGCCTCCGGACTAGCGGGGGGAATGAGCAGTTCTTC.

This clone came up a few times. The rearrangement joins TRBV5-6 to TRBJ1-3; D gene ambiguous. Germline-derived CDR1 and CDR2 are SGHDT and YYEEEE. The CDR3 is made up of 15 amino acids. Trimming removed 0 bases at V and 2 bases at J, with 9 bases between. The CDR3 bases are TGTGCCAGCAGCTTGGTGAGTGGTGCTGGAAACACCATATATTTT. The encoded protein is CASSLVSGAGNTIYF.

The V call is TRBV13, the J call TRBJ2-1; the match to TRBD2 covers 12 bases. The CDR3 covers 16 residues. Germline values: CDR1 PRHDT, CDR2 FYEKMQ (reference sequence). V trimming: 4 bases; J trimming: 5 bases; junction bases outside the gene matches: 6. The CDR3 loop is CASSSLTSGGHNEQFF. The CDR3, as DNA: TGTGCCAGCAGCTCGCTGACTAGCGGGGGCCACAATGAGCAGTTCTTC.

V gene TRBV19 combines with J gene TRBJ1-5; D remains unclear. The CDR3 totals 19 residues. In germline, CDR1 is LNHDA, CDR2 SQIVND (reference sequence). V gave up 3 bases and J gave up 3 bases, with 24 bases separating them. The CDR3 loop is CASSIGQRTVEGINQPQHF. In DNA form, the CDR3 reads TGTGCCAGTAGTATCGGCCAAAGGACTGTGGAGGGCATCAATCAGCCCCAGCATTTT.

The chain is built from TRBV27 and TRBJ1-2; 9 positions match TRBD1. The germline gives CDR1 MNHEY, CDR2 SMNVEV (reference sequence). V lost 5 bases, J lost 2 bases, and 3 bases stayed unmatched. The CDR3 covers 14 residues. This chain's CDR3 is CASSGTGLNYGYTF. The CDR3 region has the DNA TGTGCCAGCAGTGGGACAGGGTTAAACTATGGCTACACCTTC.

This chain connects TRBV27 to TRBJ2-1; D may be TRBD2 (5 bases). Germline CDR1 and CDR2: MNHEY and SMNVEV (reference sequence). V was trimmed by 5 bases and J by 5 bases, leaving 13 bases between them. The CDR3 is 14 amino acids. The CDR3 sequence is CASSHAVSDNEQFF. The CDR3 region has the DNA TGTGCCAGCAGTCATGCGGTTAGCGACAATGAGCAGTTCTTC.

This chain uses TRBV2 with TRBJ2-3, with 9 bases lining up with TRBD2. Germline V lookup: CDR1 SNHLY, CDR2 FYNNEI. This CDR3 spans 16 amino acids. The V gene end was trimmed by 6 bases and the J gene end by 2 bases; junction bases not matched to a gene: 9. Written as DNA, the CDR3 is TGTGCCAGCAGCGCTCTAGCGGGATACTCCACAGATACGCAGTATTTT. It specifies CASSALAGYSTDTQYF. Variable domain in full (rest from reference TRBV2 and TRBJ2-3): EPEVTQTPSHQVTQMGQEVILRCVPISNHLYFYWYRQILGQKVEFLVSFYNNEISEKSEIFDDQFSVERPDGSNFTLKIRSTKLEDSAMYFCASSALAGYSTDTQYFGPGTRLTVL.

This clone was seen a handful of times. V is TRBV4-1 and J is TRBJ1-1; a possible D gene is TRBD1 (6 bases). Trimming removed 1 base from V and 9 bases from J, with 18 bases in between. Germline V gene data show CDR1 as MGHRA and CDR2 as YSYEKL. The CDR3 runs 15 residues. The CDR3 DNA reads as TGCGCCAGCAGCCAAGGAACCCCAGGGGCGGACAAAGCTTTCTTT. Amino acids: CASSQGTPGADKAFF.

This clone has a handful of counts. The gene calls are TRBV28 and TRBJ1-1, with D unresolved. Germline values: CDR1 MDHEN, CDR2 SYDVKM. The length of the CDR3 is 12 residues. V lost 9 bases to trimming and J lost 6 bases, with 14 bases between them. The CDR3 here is CASLNREAEAFF. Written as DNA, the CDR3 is TGTGCCAGTTTAAATAGGGAGGCTGAAGCTTTCTTT.

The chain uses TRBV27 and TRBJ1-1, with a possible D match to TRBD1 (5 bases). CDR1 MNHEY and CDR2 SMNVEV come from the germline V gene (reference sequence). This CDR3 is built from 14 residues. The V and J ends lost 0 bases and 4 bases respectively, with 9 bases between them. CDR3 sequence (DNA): TGTGCCAGCAGTTTATCGCCAGGGCTCACTGAAGCTTTCTTT. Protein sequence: CASSLSPGLTEAFF.